This TCR beta chain derives from a study of T cell changes during pregnancy in multiple sclerosis. Sequenced by immunoSEQ multiplex PCR; TCRdb stores in-frame clones only, minus some. The sample shows fewer than 50,000 clones, 90% to 95% of them seen only once. This receptor was obtained from a female donor with multiple sclerosis, enrolled in a pregnancy study. This specimen was CD8+ T cells from peripheral blood mononuclear cells, taken in the third trimester of pregnancy.

The CDR3: CASSFGTAGTSSYNEQFF. CDR3 coding DNA: TGTGCCAGCAGCTTCGGGACAGCCGGGACTAGCAGCTACAATGAGCAGTTCTTC. The V and J genes are TRBV13 and TRBJ2-1; 9 nucleotides line up with TRBD2. The ends lost 3 bases at V and 3 bases at J; junction bases unmatched: 12. The CDR3 runs 18 residues. Germline V gene lookup returns CDR1 PRHDT and CDR2 FYEKMQ (reference sequence).